These 13 T cell receptor beta chains originate from one sample sequenced in a study of shared clonotypes between healthy human individuals. Here immunoSEQ multiplex PCR was the method, and the copy in TCRdb shows in-frame clones only, minus some. The table records about half a million clones, approximately 82% of them present only once. The sequencing sample was made of PBMCs. The receptors here all came from a woman between 35 and 50 years old in good health. Some clones in this sample may be carry-over from other donors' samples.

About this clone: The sample contains more than one DNA sequence encoding this CDR3. The gene calls are TRBV7-3 and TRBJ2-2, with D perhaps TRBD1 (7 bases). CDR3 length: 13 residues. Germline lookup yields CDR1 SGHTA and CDR2 FQGTGA. V dropped 5 bases and J dropped 6 bases, with 10 bases sitting between them. For the CDR3, the DNA is TGTGCCAGCAGCCCCAGGGGGGCCGGGGAGCTGTTTTTT. The encoded protein is CASSPRGAGELFF.

The chain carries TRBV18 and TRBJ2-3; 11 bases align to TRBD2. V dropped 2 bases and J dropped 2; count of bases not matched to a gene: 3. Germline lookup yields CDR1 KGHSH and CDR2 LQKENI. This CDR3 contains 16 residues. This CDR3 reads CASSPEGLAATDTQYF. The CDR3 DNA reads TGTGCCAGCTCACCAGAGGGACTAGCGGCCACAGATACGCAGTATTTT.

As for this clone: The same CDR3 is also encoded by other DNA sequences in this sample. The CDR3 loop is CASRTRRSSYEQYF. The DNA for the CDR3 is TGTGCCAGCAGAACCCGACGGTCCTCCTACGAGCAGTACTTC. The chain links TRBV6-1 to TRBJ2-7, with D unclear. Trimming removed 6 bases from V and 0 bases from J, with 12 bases in between. This CDR3 is 14 amino acids long. Germline V CDR1 and CDR2: MNHNS, SASEGT.

The V gene is TRBV7-2, the J gene TRBJ2-3; 12 bases are shared with TRBD2. The ends lost 6 bases at V and 4 bases at J; junction bases unmatched: 8. The CDR3 spans 16 residues. Germline V CDR1 and CDR2: SGHTA, FQGNSA. The CDR3 coding sequence is TGTGCCAGCAGACTAGCGGGAGGCCACCGCGCAGATACGCAGTATTTT. Encoded protein: CASRLAGGHRADTQYF.

This rearrangement joins TRBV10-3 to TRBJ2-5; D call uncertain. CDR3 length equals 13 residues. V lost 0 bases, J lost 0 bases, and 2 bases lay in between. Germline CDR1 and CDR2: ENHRY and SYGVKD. CDR3 residues: CAISESHQETQYF. The DNA of the CDR3 is TGTGCCATCAGTGAGTCGCACCAAGAGACCCAGTACTTC.

The chain is built from TRBV5-1 and TRBJ1-1; a possible D gene is TRBD1 (6 bases). V was clipped by 2 bases and J by 6 bases, with 14 bases between them. The CDR3 is 14 residues long. Germline CDR1 is SGHRS and CDR2 is YFSETQ. CDR3 region: CASSFGAGAPEAFF. The CDR3 DNA reads TGCGCCAGCAGCTTCGGTGCAGGGGCCCCTGAAGCTTTCTTT.

This clone was recorded only once. This rearrangement joins TRBV28 to TRBJ2-7; maybe TRBD1 (6 bases). This CDR3 is 14 amino acids long. Trimming left V 4 bases short and J 3 bases short, with 13 bases between. The germline V gene encodes CDR1 MDHEN and CDR2 SYDVKM. The CDR3 coding sequence is TGTGCCAGCAGTTCCTTCGGACAGCTCTACGAGCAGTACTTC. This sequence encodes CASSSFGQLYEQYF.

This chain links TRBV19 with TRBJ2-5, with 7 bases aligning to TRBD1. This CDR3 has 14 amino acids. CDR1 is LNHDA, CDR2 SQIVND, per germline (reference sequence). Trimming cost V 1 base and J 9 bases; bases outside gene matches: 8. The CDR3 DNA sequence: TGTGCCAGTAGTATAGCACAGGGGAAGAGGGCCCAGTACTTC. The encoded protein is CASSIAQGKRAQYF. Using reference TRBV19 and TRBJ2-5 for the parts outside the CDR3, the full variable domain is DGGITQSPKYLFRKEGQNVTLSCEQNLNHDAMYWYRQDPGQGLRLIYYSQIVNDFQKGDIAEGYSVSREKKESFPLTVTSAQKNPTAFYLCASSIAQGKRAQYFGPGTRLLVL.

J is TRBJ2-7 and V is TRBV29-1; tentative D call: TRBD1 (5 bases). V shed 1 base and J shed 6 bases, with 19 bases lying between them. Germline V gene lookup returns CDR1 SQVTM and CDR2 ANQGSEA. This CDR3 is built from 15 residues. CDR3 nucleotides: TGCAGCGTTGAAGTCCCCTATGCGTCGACAGCCGAGCAGTACTTC. It translates to CSVEVPYASTAEQYF.

V is TRBV10-1 and J is TRBJ2-1, with 12 nucleotides matching TRBD2. Losses at the gene ends were 5 bases for V and 7 bases for J; bases not matched to a gene: 12. Germline lookup yields CDR1 WNHNN and CDR2 SYGVQD (reference sequence). There are 17 residues in the CDR3. CDR3 protein: CASSLGSSGRGLNEQFF. Here the CDR3 DNA reads TGCGCCAGCAGTTTAGGGTCTAGCGGGAGGGGATTAAATGAGCAGTTCTTC.

This clone was counted only a few times. This rearrangement joins TRBV30 to TRBJ1-2; 8 nucleotides align to TRBD1. The V segment lost 8 bases and the J segment 7 bases; nucleotides outside the gene matches: 9. The CDR3 covers 12 residues. Germline-derived CDR1 and CDR2 are GTSNPN and SVGIG (reference sequence). CDR3 nucleotide sequence: TGTGCCAGTGACAGGGGCTGGAGTGGCTACACCTTC. Encoded protein: CASDRGWSGYTF.

The chain carries TRBV2 and TRBJ1-2, with TRBD1 identical over 7 bases. Germline trimming cut 5 bases from V and 3 bases from J; bases unmatched to any gene: 9. The CDR3 has 15 amino acids. CDR1 is SNHLY and CDR2 is FYNNEI in the germline V gene. The DNA of the CDR3 is TGTGCCAGCAGTTATCTACAGGGGCAGGACTATGGCTACACCTTC. It encodes CASSYLQGQDYGYTF.

The rearrangement joins TRBV7-2 to TRBJ1-4; D call uncertain. This CDR3 spans 15 amino acids. Between the trimmed V and J ends, which lost 3 bases and 0 bases, there was a span of 8 bases. Germline V lookup: CDR1 SGHTA, CDR2 FQGNSA. DNA of the CDR3: TGTGCCAGCAGCTTGGACCTAGCAACTAATGAAAAACTGTTTTTT. This sequence encodes CASSLDLATNEKLFF.